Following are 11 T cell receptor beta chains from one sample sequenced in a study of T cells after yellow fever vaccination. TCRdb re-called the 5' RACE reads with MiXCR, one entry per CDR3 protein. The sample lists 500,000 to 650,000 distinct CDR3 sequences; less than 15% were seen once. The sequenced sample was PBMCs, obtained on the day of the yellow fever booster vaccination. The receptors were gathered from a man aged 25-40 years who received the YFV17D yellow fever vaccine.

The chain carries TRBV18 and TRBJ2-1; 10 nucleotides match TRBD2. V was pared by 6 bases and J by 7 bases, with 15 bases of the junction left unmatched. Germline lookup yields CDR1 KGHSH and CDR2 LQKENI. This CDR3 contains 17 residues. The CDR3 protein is CASSLPRGSGRKNEQFF. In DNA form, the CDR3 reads TGTGCCAGCTCCCTTCCACGGGGTAGCGGGAGGAAGAATGAGCAGTTCTTC.

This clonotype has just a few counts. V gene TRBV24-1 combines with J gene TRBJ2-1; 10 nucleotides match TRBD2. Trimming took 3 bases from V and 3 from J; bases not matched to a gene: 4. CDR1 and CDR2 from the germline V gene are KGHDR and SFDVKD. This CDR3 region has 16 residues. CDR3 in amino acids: CATSDRGTSVYNEQFF. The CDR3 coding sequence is TGTGCCACCAGTGATAGAGGGACTAGCGTCTACAATGAGCAGTTCTTC.

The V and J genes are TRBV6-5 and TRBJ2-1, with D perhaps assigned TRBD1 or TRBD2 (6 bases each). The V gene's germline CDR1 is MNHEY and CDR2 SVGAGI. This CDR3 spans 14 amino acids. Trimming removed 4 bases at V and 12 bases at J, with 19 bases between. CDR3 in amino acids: CASSLRGGYAGQFF. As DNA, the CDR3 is TGTGCCAGCAGTTTAAGAGGGGGGTATGCCGGGCAGTTCTTC.

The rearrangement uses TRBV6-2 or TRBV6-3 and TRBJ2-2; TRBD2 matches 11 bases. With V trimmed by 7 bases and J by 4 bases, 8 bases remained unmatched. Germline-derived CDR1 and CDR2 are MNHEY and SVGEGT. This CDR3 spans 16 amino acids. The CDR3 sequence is CASTMGSGRATGELFF. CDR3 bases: TGTGCCAGCACCATGGGTAGCGGGAGGGCCACCGGGGAGCTGTTTTTT.

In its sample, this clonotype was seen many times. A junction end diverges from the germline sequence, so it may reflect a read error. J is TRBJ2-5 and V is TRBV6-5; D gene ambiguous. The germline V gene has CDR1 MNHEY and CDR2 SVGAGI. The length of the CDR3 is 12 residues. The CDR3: CASLSPPEPQYF. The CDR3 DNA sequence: TGTGCCAGCTTGAGCCCCCCAGAGCCCCAGTACTTC.

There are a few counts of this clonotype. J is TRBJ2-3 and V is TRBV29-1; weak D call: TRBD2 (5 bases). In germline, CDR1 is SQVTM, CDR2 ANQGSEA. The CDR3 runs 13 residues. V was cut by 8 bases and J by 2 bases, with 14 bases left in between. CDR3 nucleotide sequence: TGCAGCATGGAAAGCGGTTCCACAGATACGCAGTATTTT. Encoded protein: CSMESGSTDTQYF.

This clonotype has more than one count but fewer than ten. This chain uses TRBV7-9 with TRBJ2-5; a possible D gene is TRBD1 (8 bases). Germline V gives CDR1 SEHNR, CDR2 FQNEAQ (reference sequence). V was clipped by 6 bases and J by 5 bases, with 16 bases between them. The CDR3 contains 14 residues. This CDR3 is CASSYDRGGETQYF. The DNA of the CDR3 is TGTGCCAGCAGTTACGACAGGGGAGGGGAGACCCAGTACTTC.

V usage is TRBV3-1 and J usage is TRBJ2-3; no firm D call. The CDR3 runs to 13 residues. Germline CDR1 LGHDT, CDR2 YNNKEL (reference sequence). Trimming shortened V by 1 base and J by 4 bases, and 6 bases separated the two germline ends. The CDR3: CASSQGVSDTQYF. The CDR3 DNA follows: TGTGCCAGCAGCCAAGGAGTGTCAGATACGCAGTATTTT.

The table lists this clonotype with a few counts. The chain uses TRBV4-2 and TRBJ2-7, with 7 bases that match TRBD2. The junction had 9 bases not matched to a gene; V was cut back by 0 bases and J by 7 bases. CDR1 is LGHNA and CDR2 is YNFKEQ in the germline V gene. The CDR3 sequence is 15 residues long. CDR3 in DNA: TGTGCCAGCAGCCAAGATTGGGCTAGCGGTGAAGAGCAGTACTTC. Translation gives CASSQDWASGEEQYF.

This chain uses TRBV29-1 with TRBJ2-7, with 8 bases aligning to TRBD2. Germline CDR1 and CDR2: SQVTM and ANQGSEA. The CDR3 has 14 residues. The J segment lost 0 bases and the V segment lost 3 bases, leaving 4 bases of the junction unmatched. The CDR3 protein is CSVDIAGTSYEQYF. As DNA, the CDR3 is TGCAGCGTTGATATAGCGGGGACCTCCTACGAGCAGTACTTC.

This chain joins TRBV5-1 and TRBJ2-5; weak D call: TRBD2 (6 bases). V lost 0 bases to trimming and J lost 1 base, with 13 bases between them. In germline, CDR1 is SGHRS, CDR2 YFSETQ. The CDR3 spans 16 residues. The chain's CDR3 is CASSLDAQGLQETQYF. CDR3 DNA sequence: TGCGCCAGCAGCTTGGACGCCCAGGGACTCCAAGAGACCCAGTACTTC.